This TCR beta chain was captured in a study of blood T cell repertoires in COVID-19. Profiled with immunoSEQ multiplex PCR; TCRdb holds only in-frame clones, not every one. The table records a few hundred thousand clones, more than 65% of them present only once. The J segment lost 8 bases and the V segment lost 3 bases, leaving 8 bases of the junction unmatched. The CDR3 is 14 amino acids. CDR1 is SGDLS, CDR2 YYNGEE, per germline. This receptor was obtained from a woman aged 60-70 years with acute or convalescent COVID-19. V gene TRBV9 combines with J gene TRBJ2-3, with 8 positions matching TRBD2. The sample comprised peripheral blood. The CDR3 spells CASSARGAQSTQYF. The CDR3 nucleotides read TGTGCCAGCAGCGCGCGGGGGGCCCAAAGTACGCAGTATTTT.